The T cell receptor beta chain described here comes from a study of control samples from healthy donors and cancer patients. Data came from immunoSEQ multiplex PCR; TCRdb stores just in-frame clones and leaves some out. The sample carries about 140,000 clones, roughly 94% recorded once. The length of the CDR3 is 13 residues. With 3 bases removed from V and 5 bases from J, the gap between germline ends came to 11 bases. Sequencing input: blood. V and J are TRBV12-3 or TRBV12-4 and TRBJ2-7; D is uncertain. This clonotype was sampled from a man between 40 and 49 years old in good health. CDR3 bases: TGTGCCAGCAGTTTGTCGGTTTTCCACGAGCAGTACTTC. Encoded protein: CASSLSVFHEQYF.